Listed below are T cell receptor beta chains from one sample, sequenced in a study of blood T cell repertoires in COVID-19. Measured with immunoSEQ multiplex PCR; TCRdb has only the in-frame clones, and not every one. The top ten hold around 2.5% of the sample, which has approximately 300,000 clones, 90% seen once. Material: PBMCs or T cells enriched from blood (not recorded which). These TCRs come from a man in his 60s who had recovered from COVID-19. The CDR3 runs from the conserved cysteine through the conserved F or W. The D gene is left open where the match is weak. Clone size appears in some rows only: once, few, many, or a class for an expanded clone.

V: TRBV6-6; size: once; D: .; J: TRBJ2-7; CDR3: CASTLQGNSYEQYF; DNA: TGTGCCAGCACCCTACAGGGAAATTCCTACGAGCAGTACTTC
V: TRBV28; size: .; D: TRBD1; J: TRBJ1-4; CDR3: CASSFEIGTGGQKLFF; DNA: TGTGCCAGCAGTTTCGAAATCGGGACAGGGGGCCAGAAACTGTTTTTT
V: TRBV4-3; size: .; D: TRBD2; J: TRBJ2-7; CDR3: CASSQDSGGAYEQYF; DNA: TGCGCCAGCAGCCAAGATAGCGGGGGGGCTTACGAGCAGTACTTC
V: TRBV10-3; size: .; D: TRBD2; J: TRBJ2-1; CDR3: CAISDSGNSYNEQFF; DNA: TGTGCCATCAGTGATAGCGGGAACTCCTACAATGAGCAGTTCTTC
V: TRBV28; size: .; D: TRBD1; J: TRBJ1-6; CDR3: CASLSGTGVNSPLHF; DNA: TGTGCCAGCCTATCGGGGACAGGGGTTAATTCACCCCTCCACTTT
V: TRBV7-8; size: .; D: TRBD1; J: TRBJ1-2; CDR3: CASSLYRLGQGDYGYTF; DNA: TGTGCCAGCAGCTTATATCGTCTGGGACAGGGAGACTATGGCTACACCTTC
V: TRBV12-3/TRBV12-4; size: .; D: .; J: TRBJ2-5; CDR3: CASTPSVSETQYF; DNA: TGTGCCAGCACCCCGTCAGTGTCGGAGACCCAGTACTTC
V: TRBV9; size: .; D: .; J: TRBJ2-1; CDR3: CASSVVVTGYNEQFF; DNA: TGTGCCAGCAGCGTAGTGGTGACAGGTTACAATGAGCAGTTCTTC
V: TRBV7-3; size: .; D: TRBD1; J: TRBJ1-2; CDR3: CASSLMGQKDGYTF; DNA: TGTGCCAGCAGCTTAATGGGACAGAAGGATGGCTACACCTTC
V: TRBV4-1; size: .; D: .; J: TRBJ1-4; CDR3: CASSLQGFRGNEKLFF; DNA: TGCGCCAGCAGCCTTCAAGGGTTCAGGGGAAATGAAAAACTGTTTTTT
V: TRBV10-3; size: .; D: TRBD2; J: TRBJ2-7; CDR3: CASGLAGGREQYF; DNA: TGTGCCAGCGGACTAGCGGGGGGGCGGGAGCAGTACTTC
V: TRBV7-9; size: .; D: .; J: TRBJ2-7; CDR3: CASSLEAGWSYEQYF; DNA: TGTGCCAGCAGCTTAGAGGCAGGCTGGTCCTACGAGCAGTACTTC
V: TRBV6-5; size: .; D: .; J: TRBJ1-1; CDR3: CASSSAIGGNTEAFF; DNA: TGTGCCAGCAGTTCCGCGATTGGCGGAAACACTGAAGCTTTCTTT
V: TRBV4-2; size: .; D: TRBD2; J: TRBJ2-1; CDR3: CASSQVWAGVSSYNEQFF; DNA: TGTGCCAGCAGCCAAGTGTGGGCGGGGGTGAGCTCCTACAATGAGCAGTTCTTC
V: TRBV24-1; size: .; D: TRBD1; J: TRBJ2-5; CDR3: CAAGPKRGPCETQYF; DNA: TGTGCCGCGGGCCCCAAGAGGGGGCCATGTGAGACCCAGTACTTC
V: TRBV6-5; size: .; D: TRBD2; J: TRBJ2-2; CDR3: CASSYTSGSTGELFF; DNA: TGTGCCAGCAGTTATACTAGCGGGAGCACCGGGGAGCTGTTTTTT
V: TRBV6-5; size: .; D: .; J: TRBJ1-3; CDR3: CASARTSFSGNTIYF; DNA: TGTGCCAGCGCAAGGACTTCGTTCTCTGGAAACACCATATATTTT
V: TRBV9; size: .; D: .; J: TRBJ1-3; CDR3: CASSPRSFSGNTIYF; DNA: TGTGCCAGCAGCCCCCGGTCGTTCTCTGGAAACACCATATATTTT
V: TRBV4-2; size: .; D: .; J: TRBJ1-6; CDR3: CASSSDGKSNSPLHF; DNA: TGTGCCAGCAGCTCAGACGGGAAAAGTAATTCACCCCTCCACTTT
V: TRBV24-1; size: .; D: .; J: TRBJ2-5; CDR3: CATPTLFELARKTQYF; DNA: TGTGCCACCCCGACCCTTTTTGAGCTAGCGCGGAAGACCCAGTACTTC
V: TRBV9; size: .; D: .; J: TRBJ1-1; CDR3: CASSVGGFRPQAPEAFF; DNA: TGTGCCAGCAGCGTAGGGGGTTTTAGGCCACAGGCGCCTGAAGCTTTCTTT
V: TRBV19; size: .; D: .; J: TRBJ1-1; CDR3: CASSPQLDTEAFF; DNA: TGTGCCAGTAGTCCCCAACTAGACACTGAAGCTTTCTTT
V: TRBV15; size: .; D: .; J: TRBJ2-1; CDR3: CATSRVAGRNEQFF; DNA: TGTGCCACCAGCAGAGTGGCAGGGAGGAATGAGCAGTTCTTC
V: TRBV11-2; size: .; D: .; J: TRBJ1-1; CDR3: CASSPTGGPRAFF; DNA: TGTGCCAGCAGCCCGACAGGAGGCCCTAGGGCTTTCTTT
V: TRBV6-1; size: .; D: TRBD1; J: TRBJ1-2; CDR3: CASSDLQGSGYTF; DNA: TGTGCCAGCAGTGATTTACAGGGGTCTGGCTACACCTTC
V: TRBV30; size: .; D: TRBD2; J: TRBJ2-7; CDR3: CAWSITSGVTNEQYF; DNA: TGTGCCTGGAGTATTACTAGCGGGGTCACCAACGAGCAGTACTTC
V: TRBV20-1; size: .; D: TRBD2; J: TRBJ2-5; CDR3: CSASTSLAGVRETQYF; DNA: TGCAGTGCTAGTACTTCGTTAGCGGGAGTTAGGGAGACCCAGTACTTC
V: TRBV15; size: once; D: .; J: TRBJ2-1; CDR3: CATSGYKTGNYNEQFF; DNA: TGTGCCACCAGCGGATATAAGACTGGAAATTACAATGAGCAGTTCTTC
V: TRBV5-1; size: .; D: .; J: TRBJ1-6; CDR3: CASSPGGGSYNSPLHF; DNA: TGCGCCAGCAGCCCTGGCGGGGGCTCCTATAATTCACCCCTCCACTTT